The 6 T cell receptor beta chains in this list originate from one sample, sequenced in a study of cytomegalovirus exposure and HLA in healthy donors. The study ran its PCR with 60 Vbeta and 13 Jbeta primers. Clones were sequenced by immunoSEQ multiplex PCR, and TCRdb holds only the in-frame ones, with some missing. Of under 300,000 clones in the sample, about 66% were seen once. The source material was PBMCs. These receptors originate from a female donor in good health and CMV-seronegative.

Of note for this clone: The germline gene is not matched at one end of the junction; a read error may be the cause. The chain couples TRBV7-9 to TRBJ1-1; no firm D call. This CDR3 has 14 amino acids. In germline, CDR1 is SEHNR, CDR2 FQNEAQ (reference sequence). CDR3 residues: CSSSQLSSGAEAFF. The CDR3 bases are TGTTCCAGCAGCCAACTAAGTTCCGGGGCTGAAGCTTTCTTT.

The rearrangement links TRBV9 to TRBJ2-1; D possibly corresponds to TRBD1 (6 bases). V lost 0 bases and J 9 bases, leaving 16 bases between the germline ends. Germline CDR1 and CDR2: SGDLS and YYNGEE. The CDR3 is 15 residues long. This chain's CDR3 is CASSVEGVTEGEQFF. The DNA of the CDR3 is TGTGCCAGCAGCGTAGAGGGGGTGACAGAGGGTGAGCAGTTCTTC.

The CDR3 nucleotides read TGTGCCTGGAGTGGACAGCCAACACGTGCAGATACGCAGTATTTT. Encoded protein: CAWSGQPTRADTQYF. The V and J genes are TRBV30 and TRBJ2-3, with a possible D match to TRBD1 (5 bases). Trimming pared 1 base from V and 4 bases from J, leaving 15 bases between. The CDR3 has 15 residues. Germline V CDR1 and CDR2: GTSNPN, SVGIG (reference sequence).

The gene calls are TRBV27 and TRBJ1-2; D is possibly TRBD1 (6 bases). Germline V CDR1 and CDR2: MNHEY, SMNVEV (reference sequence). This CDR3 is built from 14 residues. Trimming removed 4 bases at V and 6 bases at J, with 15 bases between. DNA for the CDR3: TGTGCCAGCAGTTCCCCCGGGGGGCCGGATGGCTACACCTTC. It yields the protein CASSSPGGPDGYTF.

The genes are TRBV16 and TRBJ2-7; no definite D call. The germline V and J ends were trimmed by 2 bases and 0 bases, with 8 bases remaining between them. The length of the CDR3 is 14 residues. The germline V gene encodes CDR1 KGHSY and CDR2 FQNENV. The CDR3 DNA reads TGTGCCAGCAGCCAACTAAGGAGCTCCTACGAGCAGTACTTC. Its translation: CASSQLRSSYEQYF.

The chain's CDR3 is CASSLGGEETQYF. CDR3 DNA sequence: TGCGCCAGCAGCTTAGGGGGGGAAGAGACCCAGTACTTC. The chain recombines TRBV5-1 with TRBJ2-5, with a weak D call TRBD2 (7 bases). V lost 2 bases and J 3 bases, leaving 8 bases between the germline ends. The CDR3 has 13 amino acids. Germline CDR1 is SGHRS and CDR2 is YFSETQ.